This T cell receptor (beta chain) was sequenced in a study of Ad26.COV2.S vaccination and SARS-CoV-2 variants listed by TCRdb under 2021. Notes on the research overall: Vaccine-arm donors came from COV1001, a multicentre, randomized, double-blind, placebo-controlled phase I-IIa trial of Ad26.COV2.S in healthy adults. Dosing of Ad26.COV2.S was intramuscular, at either 5x10^10 or 1x10^11 viral particles, delivered as one shot or as two shots spaced 56 days apart. TCRbeta repertoire sequencing was used to assess the specificity and breadth of SARS-CoV-2-reactive T cell receptors after Ad26.COV2.S vaccination. A total of 32 samples were included in the TCR-sequenced set, comprising roughly 19 Ad26.COV2.S vaccine recipients, 5 placebo recipients and 8 SARS-CoV-2 convalescent individuals. Trial participants were randomized into five groups of five: low-dose or high-dose Ad26.COV2.S given once or twice, or placebo on both occasions. Investigators did not know the trial group allocation while performing experiments and assessing outcomes.

The immunoSEQ Assay was used to sequence TCRbeta CDR3 regions. After extraction, genomic DNA underwent amplification by bias-controlled multiplex PCR, followed by high-throughput sequencing. The study's own analysis went as follows. To quantify the absolute abundance of every unique TCRbeta CDR3 region, sequences were collapsed and filtered. T cell fraction was estimated by normalizing TCRbeta template counts to usable DNA, with usable DNA measured through amplification of reference genes found in all nucleated cells. Repertoire TCRs were annotated as SARS-CoV-2-specific by exact matching of V gene, CDR3 amino acid sequence and J gene to a known reactive TCR set. The reference SARS-CoV-2 TCR set was obtained from MIRA and was filtered for enrichment in COVID-19-positive ImmuneCODE repertoires, whereby public or cross-reactive TCRs were removed. Using the MIRA antigens, annotated TCRs were further analysed by specific ORF or by position within an ORF. Breadth was defined as the number of annotated unique rearrangements divided by the total number of unique productive rearrangements, and depth was defined as the summed frequency of the annotated unique rearrangements. Two-sided Wilcoxon rank-sum tests were applied when comparing TCR breadth between groups. Entries here come from immuneACCESS through TCRdb and include only in-frame sequences with V and J called. Some clones fail to appear in such tables; in the studies checked, an unresolved V gene covers under half of the shortfall, and the cause of the remainder is unknown. V and J calls and clone size follow that table, whereas D and trimming were derived from the DNA. A total of 350,000 to 500,000 clones appear in this sample, 90% of them only once. The ten largest clones represent roughly 3.9% of the sample.

Taken from the germline V gene, the CDR1 and CDR2 loops are MDHEN and SYDVKM. Unmatched junction bases come to 7, with V trimmed by 6 bases and J by 2 bases. The CDR3, cysteine through phenylalanine, is 14 amino acids long. Here the CDR3 DNA is all that survives: 42 bases in frame from base 1. The treatment or condition label on this specimen signifies: roughly 18 received Ad26.COV2.S at low or high dose, single or two shots; 5 received placebo; per-sample allocation not given. Repertoires of vaccine and placebo recipients were sequenced from samples taken on day 63 after the first injection. Between 29 July and 7 August 2020, Cohort 1b enrolled fewer than 30 adults aged 18-55 years at one site in Boston, USA. As a vaccine, Ad26.COV2.S was a replication-incompetent adenovirus type 26 vector that expressed a prefusion-stabilized SARS-CoV-2 spike protein derived from the original Wuhan strain. Broader findings and caveats from the paper: The authors noted that the TCR breadth and depth analyses may have underestimated total T cell responses. Comparing responses between vaccine doses or regimens was not something the study was powered to do. Compared with placebo recipients, Ad26.COV2.S recipients showed higher spike-specific TCR breadth (P = 0.0014). Substantial breadth of spike-specific CD8+ and CD4+ T cell responses was reported after vaccination. Vaccine and placebo recipients had comparable non-spike TCR breadth, which fits with the vaccine containing only spike.

On this clone itself: It lacks a known antigen. Per-base quality was not reported, and no clone a single base away is much larger than it.

Recombination linked TRBV28 to TRBJ2-7, with 7 bases aligning to TRBD1. Sequenced material: peripheral blood, taken in a trial of Ad26.COV2.S vaccine versus placebo. The receptor was derived from a person aged 18-60 years who received the Ad26.COV2.S COVID-19 vaccine or a placebo. The CDR3 has the sequence CASRFDRDAYEQYF. The sequenced DNA: TGTGCCAGCAGATTTGACAGGGACGCCTACGAGCAGTACTTC.